Presented here are 22 T cell receptor beta chains from one specimen sequenced in a study of T cell responses to AZD1222 COVID-19 vaccine. Method: immunoSEQ multiplex PCR; TCRdb's copy keeps in-frame clones and lacks some. The sample contains about 130,000 clones, 70% to 90% of which appear only once. The specimen comprised peripheral blood, sampled on day 0 of AZD1222 vaccination. These receptors were collected from an adult in good health.

This chain uses TRBV12-3 or TRBV12-4 with TRBJ1-1, with D possibly being TRBD1 (5 bases). This CDR3 spans 13 amino acids. Trimming took 7 bases from V and 1 from J, leaving 10 bases between them. The CDR3: CASTSTENTEAFF. The CDR3 nucleotides are TGTGCCAGCACCTCGACAGAGAACACTGAAGCTTTCTTT.

In DNA form, the CDR3 reads TGTGCCAGCAGTGACCGGGACAGTGGGGGCAATCAGCCCCAGCATTTT. It translates to CASSDRDSGGNQPQHF. The chain has TRBV6-2 or TRBV6-3 and TRBJ1-5; the match to TRBD1 covers 7 bases. CDR3 size: 16 residues. Germline V gene lookup returns CDR1 MNHEY and CDR2 SVGEGT. With V trimmed by 5 bases and J by 2 bases, 9 bases remained unmatched.

The V gene is TRBV13, the J gene TRBJ1-2, with TRBD1 matching over 7 bases. CDR1 is PRHDT, CDR2 FYEKMQ, per germline (reference sequence). This CDR3 has 14 amino acids. V lost 5 bases, J lost 8 bases, and 11 bases stayed unmatched. CDR3 nucleotides: TGTGCCAGCAGCACACGACAGGGCCCAAGAGGCTACACCTTC. Its protein is CASSTRQGPRGYTF.

The gene calls are TRBV6-5 and TRBJ1-2; D unclear. The CDR3 consists of 16 residues. Germline CDR1 MNHEY, CDR2 SVGAGI. Deletions cut 0 bases from V and 0 bases from J, with 11 bases between. The CDR3 nucleotides read TGTGCCAGCAGTTACTCAACCTCGGGAACTAACTATGGCTACACCTTC. It encodes CASSYSTSGTNYGYTF.

The chain has TRBV5-5 and TRBJ1-2; possible D gene TRBD1, 6 bases. Germline CDR1 is SGHKS and CDR2 is YYEKEE (reference sequence). Trimming removed 2 bases from V and 2 bases from J, with 10 bases in between. This CDR3 is 14 amino acids long. DNA of the CDR3: TGTGCCAGCAGCTTAGCGGGGGGCAACTATGGCTACACCTTC. As protein: CASSLAGGNYGYTF.

This clone has just a few counts. The rearrangement joins TRBV7-6 to TRBJ2-2; 9 bases match TRBD1. With 6 bases clipped from V and 6 bases from J, the junction kept 8 bases outside the gene matches. This CDR3 contains 15 residues. Germline V lookup: CDR1 SGHVS, CDR2 FNYEAQ. CDR3 sequence reads: CASSSFRQGAGELFF. The CDR3 nucleotides read TGTGCCAGCAGTTCGTTTCGACAGGGGGCCGGGGAGCTGTTTTTT.

The rearrangement links TRBV19 to TRBJ1-4, with D tentatively TRBD1 (5 bases). V was trimmed by 3 bases and J by 6 bases, leaving 23 bases between them. Germline CDR1 is LNHDA and CDR2 is SQIVND (reference sequence). The CDR3 spans 18 residues. This CDR3 is CASSISGVKQGRDEKLFF. DNA of the CDR3: TGTGCCAGTAGTATCTCTGGAGTCAAGCAGGGACGGGATGAAAAACTGTTTTTT.

CDR3 sequence: CASSLGGGGSYEQYF. Written as DNA, the CDR3 is TGCGCCAGCAGCTTGGGTGGCGGGGGCTCCTACGAGCAGTACTTC. The chain uses TRBV5-1 and TRBJ2-7; TRBD2 matches 7 bases. Germline-derived CDR1 and CDR2 are SGHRS and YFSETQ. The CDR3 is made up of 15 amino acids. J lost 0 bases, V lost 0 bases, and 3 bases had no gene match.

The chain combines TRBV4-1 with TRBJ2-7; TRBD1 is a possible D gene (6 bases). CDR3 length equals 16 residues. From germline, CDR1 is MGHRA and CDR2 YSYEKL. V gave up 4 bases and J gave up 0 bases, with 16 bases separating them. The CDR3 reads CASSLTGTMISYEQYF. DNA for the CDR3: TGCGCCAGCAGCCTGACCGGGACAATGATCTCCTACGAGCAGTACTTC.

The chain is built from TRBV10-1 and TRBJ2-6; D remains unclear. V gave up 4 bases and J gave up 6 bases, with 25 bases separating them. Germline values: CDR1 WNHNN, CDR2 SYGVQD (reference sequence). The CDR3 contains 19 residues. Here the CDR3 reads CASSGLVRSAQSQANVLTF. The CDR3 DNA reads TGCGCCAGCAGTGGGTTAGTAAGATCGGCACAAAGTCAGGCCAACGTCCTGACTTTC.

The count of this clone is one. Other DNA variants within this sample encode the same CDR3. The chain recombines TRBV6-5 with TRBJ1-5; 9 bases are a match to TRBD1. CDR3 length: 13 amino acids. CDR1 MNHEY and CDR2 SVGAGI come from the germline V gene. Trimming at V came to 8 bases and at J to 6 bases, leaving 5 bases not matched to a gene. CDR3 amino acids: CASSTGGGQPQHF. The CDR3 DNA sequence: TGTGCCAGCTCCACAGGGGGCGGTCAGCCCCAGCATTTT.

The genes are TRBV14 and TRBJ2-7; TRBD2 matches at 9 bases. V was clipped by 0 bases and J by 5 bases; unmatched bases: 14. This CDR3 is built from 18 residues. Germline assignment: CDR1 SGHDN and CDR2 FVKESK. The CDR3 protein is CASSQEVLSGGLRHEQYF. In DNA, the CDR3 is TGTGCCAGCAGCCAAGAAGTGTTGAGCGGGGGGCTAAGACACGAGCAGTACTTC.

The chain is built from TRBV15 and TRBJ2-7, with 8 bases aligning to TRBD1. This CDR3 is 15 amino acids long. The V and J ends lost 1 base and 2 bases, in that order; junction bases with no gene match: 4. Germline values: CDR1 LNHNV, CDR2 YYDKDF (reference sequence). The DNA of the CDR3 is TGTGCCACCAGCAGAGGAACAGGGGGGACCTACGAGCAGTACTTC. Protein: CATSRGTGGTYEQYF.

V is TRBV2 and J is TRBJ2-1; D remains ambiguous. V lost 11 bases and J 0 bases, leaving 11 bases between the germline ends. The CDR3 runs 13 residues. The germline CDR1 and CDR2 sequences are SNHLY and FYNNEI. CDR3 sequence: CAVQLSSYNEQFF. The DNA of the CDR3 is TGTGCCGTTCAGCTGAGCTCCTACAATGAGCAGTTCTTC. Filled out from reference TRBV2 and TRBJ2-1, the complete variable domain reads EPEVTQTPSHQVTQMGQEVILRCVPISNHLYFYWYRQILGQKVEFLVSFYNNEISEKSEIFDDQFSVERPDGSNFTLKIRSTKLEDSAMYFCAVQLSSYNEQFFGPGTRLTVL.

V is TRBV15 and J is TRBJ1-2; D is unclear. Germline CDR1 reads LNHNV; CDR2 reads YYDKDF (reference sequence). The CDR3 covers 15 residues. V was clipped by 0 bases and J by 5 bases, with 13 bases between them. The CDR3 reads CATSRDSNELYGYTF. The CDR3 DNA reads TGTGCCACCAGCAGAGATAGTAACGAACTGTATGGCTACACCTTC.

The gene calls are TRBV2 and TRBJ2-7; TRBD2 is a possible D gene (5 bases). The CDR3 sequence is 15 residues long. Germline loops: CDR1 SNHLY, CDR2 FYNNEI. The V and J ends lost 6 bases and 4 bases respectively, with 19 bases between them. DNA of the CDR3: TGTGCCAGCAGCCACCGGGATCCACTAAAGTACGAGCAGTACTTC. Translated: CASSHRDPLKYEQYF.

The rearrangement links TRBV19 to TRBJ2-7; D remains unclear. Germline CDR1 reads LNHDA; CDR2 reads SQIVND (reference sequence). The ends were cut back, 3 bases at V and 0 bases at J, with 15 bases in the middle. This CDR3 is built from 16 residues. The CDR3 DNA follows: TGTGCCAGTAGTATTGATAGGGAAGGAGACTCCTACGAGCAGTACTTC. Amino acids: CASSIDREGDSYEQYF. Full variable domain (rest looked up from reference TRBV19 and TRBJ2-7): DGGITQSPKYLFRKEGQNVTLSCEQNLNHDAMYWYRQDPGQGLRLIYYSQIVNDFQKGDIAEGYSVSREKKESFPLTVTSAQKNPTAFYLCASSIDREGDSYEQYFGPGTRLTVT.

The DNA of the CDR3 is TGTGCCAGCAGTTACAGGGACGTAAACTATGGCTACACCTTC. This encodes CASSYRDVNYGYTF. This chain joins TRBV6-5 and TRBJ1-2; TRBD1 might be the D (5 bases). The CDR3 consists of 14 residues. Germline values: CDR1 MNHEY, CDR2 SVGAGI. With 2 bases removed from V and 2 bases from J, the gap between germline ends came to 9 bases.

This clone was counted at least ten times. The rearrangement uses TRBV7-9 and TRBJ1-1; D not certain. V lost 5 bases, J lost 5 bases, and 18 bases lay in between. This CDR3 contains 15 residues. Looked up from germline, CDR1 is SEHNR and CDR2 is FQNEAQ (reference sequence). The CDR3 region is CASSPTQPGDTEAFF. CDR3 DNA: TGTGCCAGCAGCCCGACCCAGCCTGGCGATACTGAAGCTTTCTTT.

The V gene is TRBV4-3, the J gene TRBJ1-1; D call uncertain. There are 14 residues in the CDR3. In germline, CDR1 is LGHNA, CDR2 YSLEER. Between the trimmed V and J ends, which lost 1 base and 0 bases, there was a span of 6 bases. Here the CDR3 DNA reads TGCGCCAGCAGCCAAGCGGTGTTGAACACTGAAGCTTTCTTT. Encoded protein: CASSQAVLNTEAFF.

V gene TRBV29-1 combines with J gene TRBJ2-2, with 8 bases identical to TRBD2. The CDR3 is made up of 15 amino acids. Trimming removed 4 bases from V and 8 bases from J; junction bases left unmatched: 12. Germline loops: CDR1 SQVTM, CDR2 ANQGSEA. This CDR3 is CSVGWVSGGPGELFF. As DNA, the CDR3 is TGCAGCGTTGGATGGGTCAGCGGGGGCCCGGGGGAGCTGTTTTTT.

The chain combines TRBV5-1 with TRBJ1-2; D not resolved. Trimming removed 1 base from V and 7 bases from J, with 14 bases in between. The length of the CDR3 is 14 residues. Germline assignment: CDR1 SGHRS and CDR2 YFSETQ. CDR3 amino acids: CASSLPRGDSGYTF. CDR3 nucleotide sequence: TGCGCCAGCAGCTTGCCTCGGGGAGACTCTGGCTACACCTTC.